The present entry profiles one TCR beta chain with its context. Libraries were prepared by immunoSEQ multiplex PCR; TCRdb keeps only in-frame clonotypes and omits some of them. The sample contains a few hundred thousand clones, around nine tenths of which appear only once. This sample was taken from a study of control samples from healthy donors and cancer patients. The V end was cut by 5 bases, the J end by 5 bases, with 19 bases between. There are 16 residues in the CDR3. Germline V gene data show CDR1 as MDHEN and CDR2 as SYDVKM. The sample was PBMCs. The chain joins TRBV28 to TRBJ2-1, with a possible D match to TRBD1 (5 bases). This clonotype originated in a man aged 35 to 55 with head and neck cancer. This chain's CDR3 is CASSTQARGPHNEQFF. CDR3 DNA: TGTGCCAGCAGTACTCAGGCTAGGGGCCCCCACAATGAGCAGTTCTTC.